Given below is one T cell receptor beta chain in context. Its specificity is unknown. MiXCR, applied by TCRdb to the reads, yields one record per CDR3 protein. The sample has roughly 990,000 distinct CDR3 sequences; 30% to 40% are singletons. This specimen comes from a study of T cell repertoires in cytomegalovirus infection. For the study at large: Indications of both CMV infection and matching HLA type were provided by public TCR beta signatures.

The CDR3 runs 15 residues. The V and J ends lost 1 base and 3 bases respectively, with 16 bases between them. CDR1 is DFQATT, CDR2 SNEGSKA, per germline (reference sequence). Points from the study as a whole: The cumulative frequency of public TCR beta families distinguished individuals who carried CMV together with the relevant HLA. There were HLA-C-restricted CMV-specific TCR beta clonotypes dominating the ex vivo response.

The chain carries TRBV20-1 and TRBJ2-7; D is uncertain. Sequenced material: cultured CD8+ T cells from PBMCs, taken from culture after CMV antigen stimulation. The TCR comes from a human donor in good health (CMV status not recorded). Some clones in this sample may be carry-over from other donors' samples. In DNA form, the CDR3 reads TGCAGTGCTAGAGGGGCTAGTAACCTATTCTACGAGCAGTACTTC. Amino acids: CSARGASNLFYEQYF.